The clone carrying this TCR beta chain was found a few times. Its cognate antigen is unknown. This sample stems from a study of cytomegalovirus exposure and HLA in healthy donors. Study results and limitations: According to an earlier analysis, most TCR beta V segments yielded productive rearrangements about 90% or about 30% of the time.

The PCR used 60 Vbeta and 13 Jbeta primers. Profiling relied on immunoSEQ multiplex PCR, and the TCRdb table lists in-frame clones only, not all of them. The sample includes about 130,000 clones, roughly three quarters seen only once; the top ten take over 2%. The origin of this receptor is a man younger than 40 in good health and CMV-seronegative. The material sequenced was PBMCs.

The CDR3: CASSLTQKTGSDTQYF. The CDR3 DNA reads as TGTGCCAGCAGCCTAACCCAGAAAACAGGGTCAGATACGCAGTATTTT. The V gene is TRBV6-6, the J gene TRBJ2-3; TRBD1 might be the D (6 bases). This CDR3 comprises 16 residues. Germline CDR1 MNHNY, CDR2 SVGAGI (reference sequence). With 6 bases removed from V and 4 bases from J, the gap between germline ends came to 20 bases.